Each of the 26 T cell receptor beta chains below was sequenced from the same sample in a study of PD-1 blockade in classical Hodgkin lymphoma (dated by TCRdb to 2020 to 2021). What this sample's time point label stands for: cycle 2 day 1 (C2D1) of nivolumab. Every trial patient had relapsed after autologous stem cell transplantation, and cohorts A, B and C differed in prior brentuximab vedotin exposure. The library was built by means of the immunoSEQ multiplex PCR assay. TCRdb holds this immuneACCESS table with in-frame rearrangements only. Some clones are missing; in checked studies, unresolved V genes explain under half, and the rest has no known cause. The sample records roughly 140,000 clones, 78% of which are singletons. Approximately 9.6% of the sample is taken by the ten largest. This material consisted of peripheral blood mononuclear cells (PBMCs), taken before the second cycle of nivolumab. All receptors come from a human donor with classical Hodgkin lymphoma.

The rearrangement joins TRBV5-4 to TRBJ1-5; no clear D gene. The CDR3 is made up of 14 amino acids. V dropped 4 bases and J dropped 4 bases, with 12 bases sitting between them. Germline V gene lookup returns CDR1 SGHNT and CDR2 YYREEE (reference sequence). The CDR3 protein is CASSVDGNNQPQHF. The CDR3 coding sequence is TGTGCCAGCAGCGTGGACGGTAATAATCAGCCCCAGCATTTT.

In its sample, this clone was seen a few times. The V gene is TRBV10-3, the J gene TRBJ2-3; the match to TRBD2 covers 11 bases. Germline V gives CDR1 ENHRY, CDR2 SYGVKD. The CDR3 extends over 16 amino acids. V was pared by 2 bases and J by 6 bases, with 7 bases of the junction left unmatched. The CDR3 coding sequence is TGTGCCATCAGTGAGGCTAGCGGGGGGAGGGCGGATACGCAGTATTTT. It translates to CAISEASGGRADTQYF.

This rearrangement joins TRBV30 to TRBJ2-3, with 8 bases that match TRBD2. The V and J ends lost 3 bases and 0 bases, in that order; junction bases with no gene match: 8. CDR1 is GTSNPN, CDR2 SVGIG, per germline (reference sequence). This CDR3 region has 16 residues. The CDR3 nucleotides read TGTGCCTGGAGAGGGCGGGCTAGCGGGAGCACAGATACGCAGTATTTT. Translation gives CAWRGRASGSTDTQYF. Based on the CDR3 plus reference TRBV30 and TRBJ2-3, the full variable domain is SQTIHQWPATLVQPVGSPLSLECTVEGTSNPNLYWYRQAAGRGLQLLFYSVGIGQISSEVPQNLSASRPQDRQFILSSKKLLLSDSGFYLCAWRGRASGSTDTQYFGPGTRLTVL.

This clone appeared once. CDR3 DNA: TGTGCCAGCAGTTACTTCCGGGACACAGATACGCAGTATTTT. This codes for CASSYFRDTDTQYF. V usage is TRBV6-5 and J usage is TRBJ2-3; a possible D gene is TRBD2 (5 bases). V lost 1 base and J lost 2, with 7 bases in between. The CDR3 consists of 14 residues. Germline CDR1 is MNHEY and CDR2 is SVGAGI.

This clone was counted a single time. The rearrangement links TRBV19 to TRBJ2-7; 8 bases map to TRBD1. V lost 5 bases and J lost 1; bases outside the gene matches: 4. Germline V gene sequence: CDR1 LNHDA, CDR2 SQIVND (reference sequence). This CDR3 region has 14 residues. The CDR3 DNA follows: TGTGCCAGTAGTTCGGACAGGGCTTCCTACGAGCAGTACTTC. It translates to CASSSDRASYEQYF.

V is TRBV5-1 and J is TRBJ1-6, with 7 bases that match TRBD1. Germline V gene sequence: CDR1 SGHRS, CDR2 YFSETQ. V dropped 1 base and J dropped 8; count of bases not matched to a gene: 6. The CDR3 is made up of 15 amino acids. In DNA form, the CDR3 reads TGCGCCAGCAGCTTGCGAGACAGGGAGGATTCACCCCTCCACTTT. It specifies CASSLRDREDSPLHF.

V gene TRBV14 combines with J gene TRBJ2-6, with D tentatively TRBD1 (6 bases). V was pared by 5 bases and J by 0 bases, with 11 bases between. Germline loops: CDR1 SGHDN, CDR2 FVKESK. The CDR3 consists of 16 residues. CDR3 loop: CASSAGVSSGANVLTF. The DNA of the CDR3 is TGTGCCAGCAGCGCAGGGGTTAGCTCTGGGGCCAACGTCCTGACTTTC.

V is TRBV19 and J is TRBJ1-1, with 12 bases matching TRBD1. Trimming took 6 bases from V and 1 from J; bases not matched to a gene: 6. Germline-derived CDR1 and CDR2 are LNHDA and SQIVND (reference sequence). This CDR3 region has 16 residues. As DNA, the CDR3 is TGTGCCAGTAGCCGTTGGGGACAGGGGGCGAACACTGAAGCTTTCTTT. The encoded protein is CASSRWGQGANTEAFF.

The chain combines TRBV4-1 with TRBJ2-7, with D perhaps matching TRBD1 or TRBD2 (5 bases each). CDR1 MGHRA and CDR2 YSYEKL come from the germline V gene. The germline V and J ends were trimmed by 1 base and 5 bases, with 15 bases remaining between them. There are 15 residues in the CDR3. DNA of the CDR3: TGCGCCAGCAGCCAAGTATTGGGGGAGTATAACGAGCAGTACTTC. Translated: CASSQVLGEYNEQYF.

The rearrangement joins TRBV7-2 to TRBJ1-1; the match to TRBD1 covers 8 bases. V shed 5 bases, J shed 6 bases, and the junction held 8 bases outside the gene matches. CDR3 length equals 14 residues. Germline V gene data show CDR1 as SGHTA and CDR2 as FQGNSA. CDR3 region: CASSLDRANPEAFF. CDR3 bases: TGTGCCAGCAGCCTGGACAGGGCAAACCCTGAAGCTTTCTTT.

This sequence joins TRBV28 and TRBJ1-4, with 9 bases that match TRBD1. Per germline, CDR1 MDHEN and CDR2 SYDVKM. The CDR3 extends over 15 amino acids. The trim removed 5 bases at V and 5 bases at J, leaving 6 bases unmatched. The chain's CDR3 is CASSKGQGGNEKLFF. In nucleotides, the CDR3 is TGTGCCAGCAGTAAGGGACAGGGTGGGAATGAAAAACTGTTTTTT.

CDR3 sequence: CASSYSIRTYGYTF. In DNA form, the CDR3 reads TGTGCCAGCAGTTACTCGATTAGGACCTATGGCTACACCTTC. The rearrangement joins TRBV6-6 to TRBJ1-2; D remains unclear. The CDR3 extends over 14 amino acids. V was shortened by 0 bases and J by 4 bases, with 9 bases between the two germline ends. CDR1 and CDR2 (germline): MNHNY, SVGAGI (reference sequence).

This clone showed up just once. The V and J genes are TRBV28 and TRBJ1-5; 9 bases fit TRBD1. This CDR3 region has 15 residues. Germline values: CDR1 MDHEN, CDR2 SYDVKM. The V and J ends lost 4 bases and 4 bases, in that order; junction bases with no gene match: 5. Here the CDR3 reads CASSYRGPLNQPQHF. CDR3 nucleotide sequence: TGTGCCAGCAGTTACAGGGGGCCCCTTAATCAGCCCCAGCATTTT.

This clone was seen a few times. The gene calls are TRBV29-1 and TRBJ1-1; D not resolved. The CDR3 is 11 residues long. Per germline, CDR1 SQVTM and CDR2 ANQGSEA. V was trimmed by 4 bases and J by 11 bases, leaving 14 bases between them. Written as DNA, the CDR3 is TGCAGCGTTGGAAGCGGGCCTATGGCTTTCTTT. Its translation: CSVGSGPMAFF.

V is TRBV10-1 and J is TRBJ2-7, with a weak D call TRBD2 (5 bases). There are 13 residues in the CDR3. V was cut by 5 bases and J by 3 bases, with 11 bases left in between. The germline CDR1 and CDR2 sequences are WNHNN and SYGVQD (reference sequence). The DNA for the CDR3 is TGCGCCAGCAGTACGGGATTTAACTACGAGCAGTACTTC. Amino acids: CASSTGFNYEQYF.

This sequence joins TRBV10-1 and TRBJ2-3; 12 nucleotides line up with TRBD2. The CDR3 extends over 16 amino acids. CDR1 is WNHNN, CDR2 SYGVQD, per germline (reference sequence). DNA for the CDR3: TGCGCTGCGCCAGAGGCTAGCGGGAGGGCTGTGGATACGCAGTATTTT. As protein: CAAPEASGRAVDTQYF.

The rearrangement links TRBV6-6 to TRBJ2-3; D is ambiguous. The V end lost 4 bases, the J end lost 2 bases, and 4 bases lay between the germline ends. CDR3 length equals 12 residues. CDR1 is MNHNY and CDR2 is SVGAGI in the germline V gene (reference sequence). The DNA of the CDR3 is TGTGCCAGCAGTTCCATCACAGATACGCAGTATTTT. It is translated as CASSSITDTQYF.

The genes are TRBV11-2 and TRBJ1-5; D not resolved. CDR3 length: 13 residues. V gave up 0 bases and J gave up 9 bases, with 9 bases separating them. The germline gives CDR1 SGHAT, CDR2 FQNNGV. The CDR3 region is CASSLDPGPPQHF. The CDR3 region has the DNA TGTGCCAGCAGCTTAGACCCCGGGCCGCCCCAGCATTTT.

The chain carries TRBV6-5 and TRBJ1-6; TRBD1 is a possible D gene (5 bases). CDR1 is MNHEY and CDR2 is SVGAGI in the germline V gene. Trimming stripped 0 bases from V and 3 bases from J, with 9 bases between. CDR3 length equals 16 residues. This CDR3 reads CASSYSGGYYNSPLHF. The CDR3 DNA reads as TGTGCCAGCAGTTACTCCGGGGGGTACTATAATTCACCCCTCCACTTT.

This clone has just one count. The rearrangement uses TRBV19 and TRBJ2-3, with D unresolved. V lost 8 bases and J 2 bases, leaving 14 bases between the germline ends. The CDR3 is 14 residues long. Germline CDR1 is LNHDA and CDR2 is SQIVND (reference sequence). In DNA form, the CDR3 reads TGTGCCAGTTCTACGGGTAGGCACACAGATACGCAGTATTTT. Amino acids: CASSTGRHTDTQYF.

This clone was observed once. The CDR3 DNA sequence: TGTGCCAGCAGCTTAGGAGCCGATACGCAGTATTTT. Translated: CASSLGADTQYF. The chain combines TRBV5-4 with TRBJ2-3, with D unclear. CDR1 and CDR2 (germline): SGHNT, YYREEE (reference sequence). Trimming removed 2 bases at V and 6 bases at J, with 7 bases between. This CDR3 comprises 12 residues.

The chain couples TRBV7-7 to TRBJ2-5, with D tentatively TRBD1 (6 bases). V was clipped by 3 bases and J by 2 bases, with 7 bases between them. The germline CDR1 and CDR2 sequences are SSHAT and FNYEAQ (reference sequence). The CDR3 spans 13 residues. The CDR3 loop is CASSFGQQETQYF. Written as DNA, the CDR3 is TGTGCCAGCAGCTTCGGACAGCAAGAGACCCAGTACTTC.

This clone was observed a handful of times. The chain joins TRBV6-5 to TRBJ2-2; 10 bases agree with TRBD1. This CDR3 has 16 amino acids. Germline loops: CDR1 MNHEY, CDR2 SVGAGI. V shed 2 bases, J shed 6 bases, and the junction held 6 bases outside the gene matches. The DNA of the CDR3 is TGTGCCAGCAGTTACCCCGGACAGGGGGGAGCCGGGGAGCTGTTTTTT. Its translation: CASSYPGQGGAGELFF.

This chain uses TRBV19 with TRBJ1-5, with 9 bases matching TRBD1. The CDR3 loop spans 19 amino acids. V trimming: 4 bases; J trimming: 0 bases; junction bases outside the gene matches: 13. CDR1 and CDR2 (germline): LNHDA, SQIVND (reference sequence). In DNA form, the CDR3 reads TGTGCCAGTAGTAGGCCAACAGGGGGCGCGGGCTATAGCAATCAGCCCCAGCATTTT. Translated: CASSRPTGGAGYSNQPQHF.

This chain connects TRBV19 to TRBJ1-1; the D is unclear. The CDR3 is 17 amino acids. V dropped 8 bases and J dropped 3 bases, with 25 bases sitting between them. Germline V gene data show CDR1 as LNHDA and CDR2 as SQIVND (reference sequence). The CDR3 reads CASRPPGIMAGDTEAFF. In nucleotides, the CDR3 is TGTGCCAGTCGACCTCCGGGGATTATGGCTGGAGACACTGAAGCTTTCTTT.

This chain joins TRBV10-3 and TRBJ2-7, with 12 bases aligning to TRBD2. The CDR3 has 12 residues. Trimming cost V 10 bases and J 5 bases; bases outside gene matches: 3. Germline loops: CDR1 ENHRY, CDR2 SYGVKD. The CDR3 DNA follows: TGTGCCACGACTAGCGGGAGCCACGAGCAGTACTTC. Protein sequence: CATTSGSHEQYF.